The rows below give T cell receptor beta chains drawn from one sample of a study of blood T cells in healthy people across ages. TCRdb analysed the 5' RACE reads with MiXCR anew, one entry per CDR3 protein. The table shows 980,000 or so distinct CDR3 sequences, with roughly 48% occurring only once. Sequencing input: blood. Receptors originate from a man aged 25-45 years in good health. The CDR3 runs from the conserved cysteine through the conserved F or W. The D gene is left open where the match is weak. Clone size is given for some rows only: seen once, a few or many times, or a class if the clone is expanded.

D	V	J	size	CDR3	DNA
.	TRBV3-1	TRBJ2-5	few	CASSQGKTQYF	TGTGCCAGCAGTCAGGGGAAGACCCAGTACTTC
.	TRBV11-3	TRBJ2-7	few	CASVQTGSSYEQYF	TGTGCCAGCGTCCAGACTGGGAGCTCCTACGAGCAGTACTTC
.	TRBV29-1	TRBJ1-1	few	CSVVGGEAFF	TGCAGCGTTGTCGGCGGGGAAGCTTTCTTT
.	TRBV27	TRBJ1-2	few	CASSLSPLNYGYTF	TGTGCCAGCAGTTTATCGCCACTAAACTATGGCTACACCTTC
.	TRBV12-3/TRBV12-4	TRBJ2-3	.	CVSSLKGTDTQYF	TGTGTCAGCAGTTTAAAAGGCACAGATACGCAGTATTTT
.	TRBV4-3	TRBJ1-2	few	CASSQDLPSGYTF	TGCGCCAGCAGCCAAGATCTCCCCTCGGGCTACACCTTC
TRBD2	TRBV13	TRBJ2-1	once	CASSPPPPLAGGDNSYNEQFF	TGTGCCAGCAGCCCGCCCCCCCCTCTAGCGGGGGGAGACAACTCCTACAATGAGCAGTTCTTC
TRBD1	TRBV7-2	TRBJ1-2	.	CASSPTAGTGDYTF	TGTGCCAGCAGCCCAACCGCCGGGACAGGAGACTACACCTTC
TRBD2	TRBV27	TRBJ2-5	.	CASSLRGLAYGQYF	TGTGCCAGCAGTTTAAGGGGACTAGCTTACGGGCAGTACTTC
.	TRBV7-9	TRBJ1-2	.	CASSLALMGVDGYTF	TGTGCCAGCAGCTTAGCGCTAATGGGCGTAGATGGCTACACCTTC
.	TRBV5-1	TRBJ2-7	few	CASSLGPGEGYSYEQYF	TGCGCCAGCAGCTTGGGGCCAGGGGAAGGTTACTCCTACGAGCAGTACTTC
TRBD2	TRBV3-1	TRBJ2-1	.	CASSQEGLAGTYNEQFF	TGTGCCAGCAGCCAAGAGGGACTAGCGGGTACCTACAATGAGCAGTTCTTC
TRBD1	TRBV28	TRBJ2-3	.	CASSLFLGQEATDTQYF	TGTGCCAGCAGTTTATTCCTGGGACAGGAGGCCACAGATACGCAGTATTTT
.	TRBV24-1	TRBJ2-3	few	CATSDLSDRDTQYF	TGTGCCACCAGTGATCTCTCCGATAGAGATACGCAGTATTTT
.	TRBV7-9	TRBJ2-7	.	CASSQSAGLNYEQYF	TGTGCCAGCAGCCAGAGCGCAGGCCTCAACTACGAGCAGTACTTC
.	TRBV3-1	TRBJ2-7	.	CASTPAGQNEQYF	TGTGCCAGCACCCCCGCCGGGCAGAACGAGCAGTACTTC
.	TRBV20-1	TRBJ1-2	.	CSAREPTDYGYTF	TGCAGTGCTAGAGAACCTACTGACTATGGCTACACCTTC
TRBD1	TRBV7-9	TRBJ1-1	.	CASSSMDRDDEAFF	TGTGCCAGCAGCTCCATGGACAGGGACGATGAAGCTTTCTTT
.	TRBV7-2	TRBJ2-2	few	CASSLDGSGELFF	TGTGCCAGCAGCTTAGATGGGTCCGGGGAGCTGTTTTTT
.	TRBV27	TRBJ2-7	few	CASSLSLGPSWEQYF	TGTGCCAGCAGTTTATCCCTAGGACCCTCATGGGAGCAGTACTTC
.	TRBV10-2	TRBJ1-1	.	CASGSGGGTANTEAFF	TGCGCCAGCGGCTCCGGCGGGGGGACGGCGAACACTGAAGCTTTCTTT
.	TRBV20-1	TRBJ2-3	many	CSWGPGADTQYF	TGCAGTTGGGGACCCGGGGCAGATACGCAGTATTTT
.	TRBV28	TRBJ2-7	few	CASRPASSYEQYF	TGTGCCAGCAGGCCTGCTAGCTCCTACGAGCAGTACTTC